This T cell receptor beta chain was recorded in a study of regulatory T cells in long-lasting Graves disease. Study results and limitations: Favored usage of TRBV28, TRBJ1-2 and TRBJ2-5 was recorded in persistent disease. The persistent group shared fewer than 3,500 public clonotypes, more than the approximately 930 shared by new patients. Limited samples may have lowered accuracy.

The authors built TCR beta libraries using iRepertoire HTBI primers and Arm-PCR of CDR3 regions. Via MiXCR, TCRdb re-called the multiplex PCR reads, giving one row per CDR3 protein. Seen here are roughly 260,000 distinct CDR3 sequences, 15% to 20% observed once, and the top ten hold 14%. There are many counts of this clonotype. The antigen is not known. Specified time point: newly diagnosed GD, antithyroid drugs for less than 3 months. Construction of the TCR library relied on RNA isolated from PBMCs. Blood from the periphery, 8.5 to 9 milliliters in all, was drawn into EDTA tubes. Germline CDR1 MNHEY, CDR2 SVGEGT. This CDR3 has 15 residues. The ends were cut back, 0 bases at V and 4 bases at J, with 9 bases in the middle. These data were likewise used in another study, on T cells in Graves' hyperthyroidism and ophthalmopathy.

The chain links TRBV6-2 or TRBV6-3 to TRBJ2-2; no firm D call. The source of this sequence is a woman aged 30 to 39 with Graves disease. This specimen consisted of peripheral blood mononuclear cells (PBMCs), obtained at new diagnosis, from a patient treated with antithyroid drugs. CDR3 sequence: CASSYSVLGTGELFF. Written as DNA, the CDR3 is TGTGCCAGCAGTTACTCGGTGCTTGGCACCGGGGAGCTGTTTTTT.